This T cell receptor (beta chain) came from a study of preoperative IRX-2 immunotherapy in early breast cancer. CDR3 length: 15 amino acids. Germline lookup yields CDR1 SGHNT and CDR2 YENEEA. Trimming left V 2 bases short and J 7 bases short, with 12 bases between. Treatment reported: preoperative locoregional IRX-2 cytokine immunotherapy. This phase Ib study tested locoregional IRX-2 cytokine immunotherapy given before surgery. The table came from immunoSEQ multiplex PCR; TCRdb's copy has only in-frame clones and leaves some out. Of 25,000 to 35,000 clones in the sample, 82% were seen once. Collection of the sample occurred from a patient treated with IRX-2 immunotherapy. The rearrangement uses TRBV11-3 and TRBJ1-6; D is uncertain. The source of this sequence is a human donor with breast cancer. The CDR3 region has the DNA TGTGCCAGCAGCTTACCGAGAATACCAAATTCACCCCTCCACTTT. Amino acid sequence: CASSLPRIPNSPLHF.